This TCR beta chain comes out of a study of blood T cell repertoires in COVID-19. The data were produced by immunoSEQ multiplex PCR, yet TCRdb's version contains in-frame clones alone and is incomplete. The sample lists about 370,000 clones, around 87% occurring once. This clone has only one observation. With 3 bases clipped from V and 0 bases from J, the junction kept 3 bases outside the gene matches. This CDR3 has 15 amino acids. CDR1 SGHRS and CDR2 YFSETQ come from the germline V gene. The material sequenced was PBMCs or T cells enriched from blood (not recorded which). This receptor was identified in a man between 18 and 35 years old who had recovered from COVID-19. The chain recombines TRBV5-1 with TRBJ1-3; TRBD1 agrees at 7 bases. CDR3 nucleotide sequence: TGCGCCAGCAGCTGGGACAGCTTCTCTGGAAACACCATATATTTT. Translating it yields CASSWDSFSGNTIYF.